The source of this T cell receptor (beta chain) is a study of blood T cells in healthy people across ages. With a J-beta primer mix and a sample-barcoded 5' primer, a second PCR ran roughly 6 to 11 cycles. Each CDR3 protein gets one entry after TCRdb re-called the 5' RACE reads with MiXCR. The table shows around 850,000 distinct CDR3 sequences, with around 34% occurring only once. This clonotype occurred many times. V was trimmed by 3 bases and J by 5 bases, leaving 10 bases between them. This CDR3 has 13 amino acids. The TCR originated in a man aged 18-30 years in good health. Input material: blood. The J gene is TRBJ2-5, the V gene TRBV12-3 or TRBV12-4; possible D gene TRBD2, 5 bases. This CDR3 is CASSLEDRETQYF. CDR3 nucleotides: TGTGCCAGCAGTTTGGAGGATCGGGAGACCCAGTACTTC.